The 19 T cell receptor beta chains given below trace back to one sample, sequenced in a study of blood T cell repertoires in COVID-19. Here immunoSEQ multiplex PCR was the method, and the copy in TCRdb shows in-frame clones only, minus some. The data show about 80,000 clones, 84% seen once. Sequencing used peripheral blood. The source is a human donor in a cohort sampled during active COVID-19.

This clone was recorded a few times. Compared with germline, one end of the junction differs, possibly owing to a read error. V usage is TRBV29-1 and J usage is TRBJ2-2; perhaps TRBD2 as D (6 bases). In germline, CDR1 is SQVTM, CDR2 ANQGSEA. The CDR3 totals 14 residues. The CDR3 bases are TGTGTCGGTAGGCGGGACCCTCGGGGCGGGGAGCTGTTTTTT. Translation gives CVGRRDPRGGELFF.

This rearrangement joins TRBV25-1 to TRBJ1-2; D not certain. Per germline, CDR1 MGHDK and CDR2 SYGVNS. The CDR3 runs to 12 residues. V gave up 7 bases and J gave up 7 bases, with 13 bases separating them. CDR3 region: CASMGHRGGYTF. CDR3 coding DNA: TGTGCCAGCATGGGCCATCGGGGTGGCTACACCTTC.

The chain combines TRBV9 with TRBJ2-7, with 12 bases that match TRBD1. V dropped 0 bases and J dropped 9; count of bases not matched to a gene: 13. Germline assignment: CDR1 SGDLS and CDR2 YYNGEE. The CDR3 covers 17 residues. This CDR3 reads CASSVGDRGLLDGGQYF. The CDR3 DNA is TGTGCCAGCAGCGTAGGGGACAGGGGGCTACTGGATGGCGGGCAGTACTTC.

J is TRBJ2-2 and V is TRBV6-5; D call uncertain. The CDR3 runs 14 residues. Trimming shortened V by 1 base and J by 4 bases, and 7 bases separated the two germline ends. Germline CDR1 reads MNHEY; CDR2 reads SVGAGI. CDR3 amino acids: CASSYWASTGELFF. The CDR3 DNA follows: TGTGCCAGCAGTTACTGGGCGTCCACCGGGGAGCTGTTTTTT.

J is TRBJ2-1 and V is TRBV5-6; 7 bases line up with TRBD2. Germline CDR1 and CDR2: SGHDT and YYEEEE. J lost 5 bases, V lost 4 bases, and 9 bases had no gene match. The length of the CDR3 is 15 residues. In DNA form, the CDR3 reads TGTGCCAGCAGCCGCACCGGGGGGTCAAACAATGAGCAGTTCTTC. This translates into CASSRTGGSNNEQFF. Based on the CDR3 plus reference TRBV5-6 and TRBJ2-1, the full variable domain is DAGVTQSPTHLIKTRGQQVTLRCSPKSGHDTVSWYQQALGQGPQFIFQYYEEEERQRGNFPDRFSGHQFPNYSSELNVNALLLGDSALYLCASSRTGGSNNEQFFGPGTRLTVL.

This rearrangement joins TRBV28 to TRBJ2-7; TRBD1 agrees at 9 bases. The ends lost 7 bases at V and 3 bases at J; junction bases unmatched: 10. CDR1 MDHEN and CDR2 SYDVKM come from the germline V gene. The CDR3 has 15 residues. CDR3 protein: CASTTGGGGSYEQYF. CDR3 nucleotides: TGTGCCAGCACCACAGGGGGCGGGGGAAGCTACGAGCAGTACTTC.

The chain joins TRBV6-5 to TRBJ1-1, with D tentatively TRBD1 (6 bases). V dropped 8 bases and J dropped 0 bases, with 16 bases sitting between them. Per the germline V gene, CDR1 is MNHEY and CDR2 is SVGAGI. The CDR3 is 15 amino acids. The CDR3 protein is CASSRGIGMNTEAFF. Here the CDR3 DNA reads TGTGCCAGCTCGAGGGGGATCGGTATGAACACTGAAGCTTTCTTT.

This clone came up once. V is TRBV5-1 and J is TRBJ2-7; no reliable D call. The CDR3 runs 13 residues. In germline, CDR1 is SGHRS, CDR2 YFSETQ. V was pared by 4 bases and J by 1 base, with 9 bases between. This CDR3 is CASSPGSSYEQYF. The CDR3 DNA follows: TGCGCCAGCAGCCCCGGTTCGTCCTACGAGCAGTACTTC.

The sample holds a few counts of this clone. The rearrangement joins TRBV5-1 to TRBJ2-7, with 11 nucleotides matching TRBD1. V gave up 0 bases and J gave up 2 bases; unmatched junction bases: 1. The CDR3 totals 15 residues. The germline gives CDR1 SGHRS, CDR2 YFSETQ. The CDR3 is CASSLGDRGAYEQYF. The CDR3 DNA reads as TGCGCCAGCAGCTTGGGGGACAGGGGGGCCTACGAGCAGTACTTC.

In the case of this clone: The same CDR3 arises from other DNA sequences in this sample as well. J is TRBJ1-5 and V is TRBV19; the D gene is possibly TRBD1 (5 bases). The CDR3 has 11 residues. The ends were cut back, 6 bases at V and 7 bases at J, with 7 bases in the middle. Germline assignment: CDR1 LNHDA and CDR2 SQIVND (reference sequence). The CDR3 nucleotides read TGTGCCAGTAGCCAGGGCCAGCCCCAGCATTTT. Its translation: CASSQGQPQHF.

This rearrangement joins TRBV11-2 to TRBJ2-1; TRBD2 might be the D (6 bases). The germline CDR1 and CDR2 sequences are SGHAT and FQNNGV. V was shortened by 5 bases and J by 4 bases, with 15 bases between the two germline ends. The CDR3 is made up of 15 amino acids. For the CDR3, the DNA is TGTGCCAGCAGCCTAACCGGGACTCCTTACAATGAGCAGTTCTTC. It yields the protein CASSLTGTPYNEQFF.

Only a few counts were recorded for this clone. V gene TRBV5-4 combines with J gene TRBJ2-2; 7 positions match TRBD2. This CDR3 is 13 amino acids long. Trimming cost V 4 bases and J 4 bases; bases outside gene matches: 1. Germline-derived CDR1 and CDR2 are SGHNT and YYREEE (reference sequence). The CDR3: CASSPGGTGELFF. The CDR3 region has the DNA TGTGCCAGCAGCCCGGGGGGCACCGGGGAGCTGTTTTTT.

The chain carries TRBV19 and TRBJ1-5; 7 positions agree with TRBD1. CDR1 and CDR2 from the germline V gene are LNHDA and SQIVND (reference sequence). The CDR3 sequence is 14 residues long. With 3 bases clipped from V and 3 bases from J, the junction kept 2 bases outside the gene matches. This CDR3 is CASSMGQINQPQHF. CDR3 in DNA: TGTGCCAGTAGTATGGGACAGATCAATCAGCCCCAGCATTTT.

V usage is TRBV5-1 and J usage is TRBJ2-2, with D possibly matching TRBD1 (6 bases). CDR1 SGHRS and CDR2 YFSETQ come from the germline V gene. The CDR3 sequence is 15 residues long. Trimming pared 2 bases from V and 6 bases from J, leaving 14 bases between. CDR3 region: CASSFGGGTAGELFF. The CDR3 bases are TGCGCCAGCAGCTTTGGGGGCGGTACTGCCGGGGAGCTGTTTTTT.

This clone was detected a few times. Written as DNA, the CDR3 is TGCGCCAGCAGCGAGGGGGACGGAAGAAATTCACCCCTCCACTTT. It yields the protein CASSEGDGRNSPLHF. The chain has TRBV5-1 and TRBJ1-6, with D perhaps matching TRBD1 (6 bases). V was clipped by 4 bases and J by 7 bases, with 15 bases between them. This CDR3 contains 15 residues. Looked up from germline, CDR1 is SGHRS and CDR2 is YFSETQ.

The chain recombines TRBV27 with TRBJ2-1; TRBD1 aligns across 7 bases. Unmatched junction bases numbered 2, after V lost 9 bases and J lost 0 bases. The germline CDR1 and CDR2 sequences are MNHEY and SMNVEV (reference sequence). The CDR3 length is 13 residues. CDR3: CASRTGSYNEQFF. CDR3 sequence (DNA): TGTGCCAGTCGGACAGGCTCCTACAATGAGCAGTTCTTC.

This chain links TRBV13 with TRBJ2-7, with a tentative D call TRBD2 (7 bases). V shed 9 bases and J shed 4 bases, with 19 bases lying between them. The length of the CDR3 is 14 residues. The germline V gene has CDR1 PRHDT and CDR2 FYEKMQ (reference sequence). The CDR3 loop is CASWRAGQAYEQYF. In nucleotides, the CDR3 is TGTGCCAGTTGGAGAGCGGGACAAGCATACGAGCAGTACTTC.

J is TRBJ2-2 and V is TRBV27, with TRBD1 identical over 9 bases. The CDR3 covers 16 residues. Germline V gene lookup returns CDR1 MNHEY and CDR2 SMNVEV (reference sequence). Trimming took 6 bases from V and 6 from J; bases not matched to a gene: 11. CDR3 DNA: TGTGCCAGCAGCTCCGCCGGGACAGGGAGTTCCGGGGAGCTGTTTTTT. It specifies CASSSAGTGSSGELFF.

The chain combines TRBV5-6 with TRBJ1-5; 9 nucleotides match TRBD1. This CDR3 contains 15 residues. Germline CDR1 SGHDT, CDR2 YYEEEE. V lost 0 bases, J lost 7 bases, and 5 bases stayed unmatched. CDR3 residues: CASSLEQGAKQPQHF. The CDR3 nucleotides read TGTGCCAGCAGCTTGGAACAGGGGGCCAAACAGCCCCAGCATTTT.